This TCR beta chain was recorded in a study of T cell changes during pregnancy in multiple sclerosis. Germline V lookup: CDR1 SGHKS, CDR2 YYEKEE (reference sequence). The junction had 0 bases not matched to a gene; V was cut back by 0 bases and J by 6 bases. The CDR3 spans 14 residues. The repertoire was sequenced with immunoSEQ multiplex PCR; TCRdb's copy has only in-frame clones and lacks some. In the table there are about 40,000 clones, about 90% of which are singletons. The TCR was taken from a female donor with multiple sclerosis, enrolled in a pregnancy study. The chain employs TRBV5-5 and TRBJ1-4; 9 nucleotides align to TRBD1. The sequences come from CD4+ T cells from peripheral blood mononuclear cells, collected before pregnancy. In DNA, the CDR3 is TGTGCCAGCAGCTTGGGGACAGGGGATGAAAAACTGTTTTTT. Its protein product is CASSLGTGDEKLFF.